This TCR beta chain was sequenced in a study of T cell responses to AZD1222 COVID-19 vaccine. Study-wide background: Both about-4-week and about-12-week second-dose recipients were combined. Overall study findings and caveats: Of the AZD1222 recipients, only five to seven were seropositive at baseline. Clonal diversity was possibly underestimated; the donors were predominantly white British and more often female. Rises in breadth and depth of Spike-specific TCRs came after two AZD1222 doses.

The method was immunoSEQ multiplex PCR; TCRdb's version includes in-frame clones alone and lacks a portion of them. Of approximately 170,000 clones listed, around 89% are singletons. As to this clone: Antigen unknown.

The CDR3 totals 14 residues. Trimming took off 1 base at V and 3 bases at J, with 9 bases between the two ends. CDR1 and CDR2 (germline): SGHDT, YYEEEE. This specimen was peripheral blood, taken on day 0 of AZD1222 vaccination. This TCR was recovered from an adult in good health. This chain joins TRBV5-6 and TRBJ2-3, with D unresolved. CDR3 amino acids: CASSLQQLTDTQYF. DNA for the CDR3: TGTGCCAGCAGCTTGCAACAGTTAACAGATACGCAGTATTTT.